The entry below describes one T cell receptor beta chain. Its antigen is unidentified. With 60 Vbeta and 13 Jbeta primers, the PCR was carried out. Method: immunoSEQ multiplex PCR; TCRdb's copy keeps in-frame clones and lacks some. Here the sample spans about 150,000 clones, approximately 73% being singletons. This record comes from a study of cytomegalovirus exposure and HLA in healthy donors. The study's findings and limits: In an earlier analysis, most TCR beta V segments were productive about 90% or about 30% of the time. In vitro work confirmed that a few CMV-associated chains recognize CMV antigens. Generally TCR sequences proved uncommon, though certain public TCRs appeared in numerous donors. In terms of immune exposure information, only CMV serostatus was available.

The V end lost 10 bases, the J end lost 4 bases, and 8 bases lay between the germline ends. This CDR3 is 11 amino acids long. The V gene's germline CDR1 is ENHRY and CDR2 SYGVKD. The sequencing input was PBMCs. This sequence joins TRBV10-3 and TRBJ1-3, with D possibly being TRBD1 (5 bases). This sequence originates from a woman younger than 35 in good health and CMV-seropositive. The CDR3 region is CATRQGNTIYF. As DNA, the CDR3 is TGTGCCACCCGACAGGGAAACACCATATATTTT.